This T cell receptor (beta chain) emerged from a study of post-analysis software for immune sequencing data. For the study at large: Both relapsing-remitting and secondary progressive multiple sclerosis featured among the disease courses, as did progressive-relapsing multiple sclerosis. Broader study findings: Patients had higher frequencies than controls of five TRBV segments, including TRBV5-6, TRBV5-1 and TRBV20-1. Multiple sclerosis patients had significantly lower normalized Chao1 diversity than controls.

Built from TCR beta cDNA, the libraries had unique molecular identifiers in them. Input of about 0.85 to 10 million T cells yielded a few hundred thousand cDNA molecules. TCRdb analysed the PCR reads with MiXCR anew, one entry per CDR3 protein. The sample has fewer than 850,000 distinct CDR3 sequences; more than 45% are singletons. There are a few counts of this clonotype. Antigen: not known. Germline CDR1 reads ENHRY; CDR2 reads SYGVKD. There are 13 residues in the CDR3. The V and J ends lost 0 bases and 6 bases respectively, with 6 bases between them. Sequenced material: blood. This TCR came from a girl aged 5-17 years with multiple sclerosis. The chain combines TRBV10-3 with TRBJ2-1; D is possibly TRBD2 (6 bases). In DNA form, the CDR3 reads TGTGCCATCAGTGAGTCTAGCGGCAATGAGCAGTTCTTC. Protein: CAISESSGNEQFF.